This TCR beta chain was recovered during a study of blood T cell repertoires in COVID-19. Whole-study context: Samples of COVID-19 (acute and convalescent) were obtained from the United States, Italy and Spain. The analysed material was cDNA or gDNA that came from T cells, B-cell-depleted T cells, or PBMCs.

Study processing details: Estimates of nucleated cell counts were drawn from the amplification of reference gene primers. Generated by immunoSEQ multiplex PCR, the TCRdb table keeps only in-frame clones and is missing some. Clone size and V and J calls were adopted from that table, with D and trimming inferred from the DNA. The sample yields roughly 410,000 clones, around 91% seen once. Patients at the Seattle site were enrolled during active infection and followed longitudinally. The V gene's germline CDR1 is MDHEN and CDR2 SYDVKM. Trimming took off 5 bases at V and 4 bases at J, with 12 bases between the two ends. The CDR3 contains 14 residues.

The chain employs TRBV28 and TRBJ1-5, with D possibly being TRBD1 (6 bases). The sequence was obtained from a woman aged 40 to 49 with COVID-19, enrolled during active disease. The sequenced sample consisted of peripheral blood. The CDR3 DNA reads TGTGCCAGCAGTCGGACAGCGGCTAATCAGCCCCAGCATTTT. It is translated as CASSRTAANQPQHF.